This T cell receptor beta chain is drawn from a study of T cell repertoires in cytomegalovirus infection. Study-wide background: HLA-B-restricted CMV epitopes that are well studied were used alongside recently identified HLA-C-restricted ones. Based on public TCR beta signatures, there were indications of CMV infection and of a matching HLA type.

TCRdb processed the reads anew with MiXCR; each CDR3 protein has one entry. The sample lists approximately 990,000 distinct CDR3 sequences, approximately 31% seen once, with roughly an eighth in the top ten. Trimming took 6 bases from V and 4 from J; bases not matched to a gene: 5. This CDR3 comprises 13 residues. The germline V gene encodes CDR1 DFQATT and CDR2 SNEGSKA (reference sequence). Regarding this clonotype: Its specificity is not known.

This chain connects TRBV20-1 to TRBJ2-3; 9 bases are shared with TRBD2. The specimen comprised cultured CD8+ T cells from PBMCs, sampled from culture after CMV antigen stimulation. This receptor was taken from a human donor in good health (CMV status not recorded). Some clones in this sample may be carry-over from other donors' samples. The chain's CDR3 is CSAPTSGPDTQYF. CDR3 nucleotide sequence: TGCAGTGCGCCGACTAGCGGCCCAGATACGCAGTATTTT.